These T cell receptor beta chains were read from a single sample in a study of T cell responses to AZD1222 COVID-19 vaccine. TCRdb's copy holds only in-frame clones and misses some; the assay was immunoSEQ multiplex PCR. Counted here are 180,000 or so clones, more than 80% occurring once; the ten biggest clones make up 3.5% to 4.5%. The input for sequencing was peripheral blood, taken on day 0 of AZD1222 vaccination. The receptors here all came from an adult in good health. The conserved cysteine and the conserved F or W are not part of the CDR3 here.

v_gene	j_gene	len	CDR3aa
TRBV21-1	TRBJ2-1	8	ASSTNEQF
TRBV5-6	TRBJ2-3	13	ASSFWTQTGDTQY
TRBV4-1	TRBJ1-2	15	ASSPVIGQGPNYGYT
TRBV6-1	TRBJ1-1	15	ASSEVFYRGLRTEAF
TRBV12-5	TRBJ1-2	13	ASGFGTRAHYGYT
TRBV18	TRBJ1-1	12	ASSPRDKDTEAF
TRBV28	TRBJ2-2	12	ASSRPDGAGELF
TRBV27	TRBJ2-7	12	ASSMQGPFHEQY
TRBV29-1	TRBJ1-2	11	SVGQGADYGYT
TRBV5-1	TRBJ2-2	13	ASSPDRSNTGELF
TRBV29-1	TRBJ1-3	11	SVEEGSGNTIY
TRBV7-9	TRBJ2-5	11	ASSLALAGPKY